The clone carrying this T cell receptor beta chain was counted a few times. Its antigen remains unidentified. Alongside a J-beta primer mix, a sample-barcoded 5' primer served in a second PCR lasting about 6 to 11 cycles. No fewer than 3 million CDR3-containing paired-end reads came from each sample. A single record per CDR3 protein comes from TCRdb applying MiXCR to the 5' RACE reads. Counted here are around 1,000,000 distinct CDR3 sequences, 20% to 25% occurring once; the ten biggest clones make up 0.65% to 0.95%. The CDR3 runs to 15 residues. This sample was included in a study of blood T cells in healthy people across ages. Study results and caveats: Leaving the PBMCs unsorted stopped any conclusive comparison of naive versus antigen-experienced cells.

These sequences were also reported in another study, on T cells of mothers and their children. Per that study: All donors were healthy and Caucasian; they were a few mothers and their six children. In the second PCR, M1S primer introduced barcodes and 2-4 random bases.

The source is a girl aged 2-9 years in good health. The source material was blood. The V and J genes are TRBV12-3 or TRBV12-4 and TRBJ2-5; D is tentatively TRBD1 or TRBD2 (5 bases each). The DNA end lines up better with TRBJ2-1; the J call may be wrong. The CDR3 region is CASRPGLGPYNEQFF. In nucleotides, the CDR3 is TGTGCCAGCCGACCGGGGCTTGGGCCCTACAATGAGCAGTTCTTC.